The clone carrying this T cell receptor (beta chain) was seen more than once but under ten times. The record originates from a study of blood T cell repertoires in COVID-19. Here immunoSEQ multiplex PCR was the method, and the copy in TCRdb shows in-frame clones only, minus some. The sample has 160,000 or so clones; around 90% are singletons. Germline V gene data show CDR1 as SNHLY and CDR2 as FYNNEI. The V and J ends lost 4 bases and 3 bases, in that order; junction bases with no gene match: 7. This CDR3 comprises 15 residues. The gene calls are TRBV2 and TRBJ2-3, with 7 nucleotides matching TRBD2. The receptor comes from a woman between 50 and 59 years old with acute or convalescent COVID-19. The source material was peripheral blood. This CDR3 is CASSARGEPTDTQYF. In DNA form, the CDR3 reads TGTGCCAGCAGTGCTCGGGGGGAGCCTACAGATACGCAGTATTTT.